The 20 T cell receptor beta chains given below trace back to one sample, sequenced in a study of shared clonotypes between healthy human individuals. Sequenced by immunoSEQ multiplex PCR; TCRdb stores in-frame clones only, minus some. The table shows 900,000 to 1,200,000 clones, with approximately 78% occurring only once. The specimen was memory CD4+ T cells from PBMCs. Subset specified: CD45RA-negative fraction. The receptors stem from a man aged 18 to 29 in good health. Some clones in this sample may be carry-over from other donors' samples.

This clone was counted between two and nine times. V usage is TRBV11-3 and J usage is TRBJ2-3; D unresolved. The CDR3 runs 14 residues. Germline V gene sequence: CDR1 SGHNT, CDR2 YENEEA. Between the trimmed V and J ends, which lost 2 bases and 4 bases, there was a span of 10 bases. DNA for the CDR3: TGTGCCAGCAGCTTAAGGAGCTACTCAGATACGCAGTATTTT. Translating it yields CASSLRSYSDTQYF.

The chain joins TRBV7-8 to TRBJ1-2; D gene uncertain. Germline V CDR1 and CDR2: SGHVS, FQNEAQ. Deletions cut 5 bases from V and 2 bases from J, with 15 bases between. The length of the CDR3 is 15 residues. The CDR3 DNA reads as TGTGCCAGCAGCCCGGTAGACCCTTTAAACTATGGCTACACCTTC. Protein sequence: CASSPVDPLNYGYTF.

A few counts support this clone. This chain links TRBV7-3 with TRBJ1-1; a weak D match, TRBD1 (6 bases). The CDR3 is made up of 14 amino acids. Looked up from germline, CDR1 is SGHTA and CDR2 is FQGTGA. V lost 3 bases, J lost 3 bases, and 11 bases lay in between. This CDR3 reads CASSLTGQDTEAFF. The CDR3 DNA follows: TGTGCCAGCAGCTTGACAGGACAAGACACTGAAGCTTTCTTT.

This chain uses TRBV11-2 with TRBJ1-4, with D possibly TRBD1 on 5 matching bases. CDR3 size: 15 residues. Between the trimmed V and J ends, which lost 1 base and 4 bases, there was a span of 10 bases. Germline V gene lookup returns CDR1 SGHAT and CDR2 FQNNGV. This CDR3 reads CASSLGQTFNEKLFF. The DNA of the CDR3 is TGTGCCAGCAGCTTAGGACAGACTTTTAATGAAAAACTGTTTTTT.

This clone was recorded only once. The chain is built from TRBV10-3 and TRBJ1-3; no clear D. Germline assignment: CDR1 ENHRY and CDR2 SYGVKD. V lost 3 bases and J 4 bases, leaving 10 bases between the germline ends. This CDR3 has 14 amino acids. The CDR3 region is CAISDGVEGNTIYF. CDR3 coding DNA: TGTGCCATCAGTGATGGGGTGGAGGGAAACACCATATATTTT.

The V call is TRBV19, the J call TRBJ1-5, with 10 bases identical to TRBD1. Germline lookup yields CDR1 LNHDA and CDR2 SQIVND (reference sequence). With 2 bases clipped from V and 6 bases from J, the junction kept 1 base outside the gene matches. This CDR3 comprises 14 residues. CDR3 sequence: CASSIWTGGQPQHF. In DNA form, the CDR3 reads TGTGCCAGTAGTATATGGACAGGGGGTCAGCCCCAGCATTTT. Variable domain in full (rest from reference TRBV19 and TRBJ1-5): DGGITQSPKYLFRKEGQNVTLSCEQNLNHDAMYWYRQDPGQGLRLIYYSQIVNDFQKGDIAEGYSVSREKKESFPLTVTSAQKNPTAFYLCASSIWTGGQPQHFGDGTRLSIL.

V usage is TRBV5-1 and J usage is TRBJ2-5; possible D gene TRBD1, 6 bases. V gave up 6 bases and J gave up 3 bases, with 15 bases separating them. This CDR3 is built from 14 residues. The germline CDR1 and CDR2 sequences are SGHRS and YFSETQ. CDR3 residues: CASTLIQGEETQYF. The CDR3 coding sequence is TGCGCCAGCACCCTCATACAGGGTGAAGAGACCCAGTACTTC.

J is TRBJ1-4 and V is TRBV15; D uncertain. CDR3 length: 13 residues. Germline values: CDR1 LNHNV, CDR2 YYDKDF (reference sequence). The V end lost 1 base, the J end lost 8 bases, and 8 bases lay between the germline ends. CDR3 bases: TGTGCCACCAGCAGAGTCTCGGGCGAAAAACTGTTTTTT. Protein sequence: CATSRVSGEKLFF.

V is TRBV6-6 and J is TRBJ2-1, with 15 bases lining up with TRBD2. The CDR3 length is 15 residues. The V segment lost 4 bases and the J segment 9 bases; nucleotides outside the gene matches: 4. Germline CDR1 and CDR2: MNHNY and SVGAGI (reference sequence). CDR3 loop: CASSSGTSGRSEQFF. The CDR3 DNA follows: TGTGCCAGCAGTTCCGGGACTAGCGGGAGGAGTGAGCAGTTCTTC.

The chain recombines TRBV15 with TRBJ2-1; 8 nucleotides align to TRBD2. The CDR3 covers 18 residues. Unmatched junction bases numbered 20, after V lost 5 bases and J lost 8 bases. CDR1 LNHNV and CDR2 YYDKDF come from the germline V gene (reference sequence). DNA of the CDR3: TGTGCCACCAGCCGACGGGCTTTTTGGTCTCGGGAGGGCTATGAGCAGTTCTTC. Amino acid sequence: CATSRRAFWSREGYEQFF.

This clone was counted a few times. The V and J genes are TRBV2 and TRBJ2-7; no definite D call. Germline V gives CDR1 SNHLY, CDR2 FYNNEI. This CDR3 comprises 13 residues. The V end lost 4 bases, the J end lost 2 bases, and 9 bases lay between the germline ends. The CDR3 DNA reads TGTGCCAGCAGTGTACTCAGGACCTACGAGCAGTACTTC. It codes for CASSVLRTYEQYF.

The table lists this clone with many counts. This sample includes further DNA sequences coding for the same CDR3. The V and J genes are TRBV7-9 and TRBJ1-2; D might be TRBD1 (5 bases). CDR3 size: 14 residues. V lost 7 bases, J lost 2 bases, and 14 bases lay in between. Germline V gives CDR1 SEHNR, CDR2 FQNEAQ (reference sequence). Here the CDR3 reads CASIPGGGNYGYTF. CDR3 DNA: TGTGCCAGCATCCCGGGGGGGGGAAACTATGGCTACACCTTC.

The DNA for the CDR3 is TGTGCCAGCGGGGGGTTAACTGAAGCTTTCTTT. Translated, it gives CASGGLTEAFF. J is TRBJ1-1 and V is TRBV7-2, with D perhaps matching TRBD1 (5 bases). The CDR3 has 11 residues. The germline V and J ends were trimmed by 8 bases and 5 bases, with 9 bases remaining between them. Germline V gene lookup returns CDR1 SGHTA and CDR2 FQGNSA.

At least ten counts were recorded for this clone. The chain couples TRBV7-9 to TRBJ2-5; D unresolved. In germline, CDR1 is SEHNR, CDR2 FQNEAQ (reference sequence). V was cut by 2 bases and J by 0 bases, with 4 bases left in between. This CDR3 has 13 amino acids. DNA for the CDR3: TGTGCCAGCAGCTTAAGCTACCAAGAGACCCAGTACTTC. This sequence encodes CASSLSYQETQYF.

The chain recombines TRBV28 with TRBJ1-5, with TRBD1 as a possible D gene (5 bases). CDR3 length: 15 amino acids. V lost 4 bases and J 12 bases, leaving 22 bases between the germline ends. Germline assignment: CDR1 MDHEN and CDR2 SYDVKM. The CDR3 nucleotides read TGTGCCAGCAGTTCGACCGGGGCCGAATGGTTGGTCCAGCATTTT. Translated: CASSSTGAEWLVQHF.

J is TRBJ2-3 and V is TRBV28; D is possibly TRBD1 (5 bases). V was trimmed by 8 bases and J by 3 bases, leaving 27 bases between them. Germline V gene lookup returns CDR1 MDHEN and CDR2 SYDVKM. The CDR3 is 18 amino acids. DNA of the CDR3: TGTGCCAGCTGTCAAGGATTGCTCATAGGGGCCGGTACAGATACGCAGTATTTT. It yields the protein CASCQGLLIGAGTDTQYF.

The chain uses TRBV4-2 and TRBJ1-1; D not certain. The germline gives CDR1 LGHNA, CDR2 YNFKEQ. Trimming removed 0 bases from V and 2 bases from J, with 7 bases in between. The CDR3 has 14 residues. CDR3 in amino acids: CASSQERENTEAFF. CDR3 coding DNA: TGTGCCAGCAGCCAAGAACGAGAAAACACTGAAGCTTTCTTT.

The CDR3 loop is CASSQASAGTYEQYF. For the CDR3, the DNA is TGTGCCAGCAGCCAGGCTTCCGCAGGGACCTACGAGCAGTACTTC. The rearrangement uses TRBV4-2 and TRBJ2-7; tentative D call: TRBD1 (5 bases). V was pared by 3 bases and J by 2 bases, with 14 bases between. Germline V gene data show CDR1 as LGHNA and CDR2 as YNFKEQ. This CDR3 contains 15 residues.

CDR3 loop: CASSKGTVREQYF. In DNA form, the CDR3 reads TGTGCCAGTAGTAAAGGGACAGTGCGAGAGCAGTACTTC. The chain links TRBV19 to TRBJ2-7; 7 nucleotides align to TRBD1. Unmatched junction bases numbered 7, after V lost 4 bases and J lost 7 bases. The CDR3 length is 13 residues. CDR1 and CDR2 (germline): LNHDA, SQIVND (reference sequence).

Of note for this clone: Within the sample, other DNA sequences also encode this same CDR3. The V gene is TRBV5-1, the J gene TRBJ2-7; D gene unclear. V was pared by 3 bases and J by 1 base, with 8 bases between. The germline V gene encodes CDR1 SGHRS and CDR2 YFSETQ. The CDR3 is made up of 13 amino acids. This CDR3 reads CASSSGPSYEQYF. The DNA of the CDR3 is TGCGCCAGCAGCTCCGGGCCATCCTACGAGCAGTACTTC. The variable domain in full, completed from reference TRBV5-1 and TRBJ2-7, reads KAGVTQTPRYLIKTRGQQVTLSCSPISGHRSVSWYQQTPGQGLQFLFEYFSETQRNKGNFPGRFSGRQFSNSRSEMNVSTLELGDSALYLCASSSGPSYEQYFGPGTRLTVT.